Here is one TCR beta chain with its context. Other DNA sequences in this sample translate to the same CDR3. Repertoires were generated with immunoSEQ multiplex PCR, while TCRdb's copy carries only in-frame clones and drops some. The sample gives about 140,000 clones, around nine tenths of which show up once; about 1% is in the top ten. Cycle 7 day 1, cycle 4 day 1, and baseline were the timepoints at which blood was sampled. The data were taken from a study of OX40 agonist ivuxolimab in advanced cancers. The CDR3 is 15 amino acids. Per germline, CDR1 SGDLS and CDR2 YYNGEE. The ends lost 0 bases at V and 2 bases at J; junction bases unmatched: 4.

This rearrangement joins TRBV9 to TRBJ2-7, with TRBD2 matching over 8 bases. The sequencing here drew on CD4+ or CD8+ T cells sorted from blood, taken in a trial of the OX40 agonist ivuxolimab. The clonotype comes from an adult with an advanced solid tumor such as melanoma, head and neck, liver or kidney cancer. The chain's CDR3 is CASSVGGGLAYEQYF. For the CDR3, the DNA is TGTGCCAGCAGCGTAGGGGGGGGACTAGCCTACGAGCAGTACTTC.